These 10 T cell receptor beta chains were sequenced from one sample in a study of blood T cell repertoires in COVID-19. Produced via immunoSEQ multiplex PCR; TCRdb's table is partial and in-frame only. The sample lists approximately 190,000 clones, 80% to 90% occurring once. The material sequenced was peripheral blood. The receptors shown here come from a man aged 25-45 years with active or convalescent COVID-19.

The chain uses TRBV10-3 and TRBJ1-5; 8 nucleotides align to TRBD1. The CDR3 contains 14 residues. Germline V gene lookup returns CDR1 ENHRY and CDR2 SYGVKD. The V segment lost 3 bases and the J segment 7 bases; nucleotides outside the gene matches: 5. This CDR3 is CAISELGQVQPQHF. The CDR3 nucleotides are TGTGCCATCAGTGAACTGGGACAGGTCCAGCCCCAGCATTTT.

This chain connects TRBV7-2 to TRBJ2-5; possibly TRBD2 for D (5 bases). Germline lookup yields CDR1 SGHTA and CDR2 FQGNSA. V was clipped by 5 bases and J by 3 bases, with 13 bases between them. The CDR3 runs to 14 residues. CDR3 region: CASSPWTGKETQYF. The DNA of the CDR3 is TGTGCCAGCAGCCCCTGGACCGGGAAAGAGACCCAGTACTTC.

The chain uses TRBV7-3 and TRBJ2-6, with 7 positions matching TRBD2. The CDR3 has 16 amino acids. V shed 2 bases and J 2 bases; nucleotides not matched to a gene: 3. Germline CDR1 SGHTA, CDR2 FQGTGA. Here the CDR3 reads CASSLEGRAGANVLTF. CDR3 nucleotide sequence: TGTGCCAGCAGCTTAGAGGGGAGGGCTGGGGCCAACGTCCTGACTTTC.

The chain joins TRBV13 to TRBJ1-6; tentatively, D is TRBD1 (5 bases). The V end was cut by 4 bases, the J end by 4 bases, with 17 bases between. CDR3 length: 17 residues. CDR1 PRHDT and CDR2 FYEKMQ come from the germline V gene (reference sequence). CDR3 coding DNA: TGTGCCAGCAGCTATGGCGGGACGGCAGATTATAATTCACCCCTCCACTTT. Protein: CASSYGGTADYNSPLHF.

J is TRBJ2-1 and V is TRBV9, with 9 bases aligning to TRBD2. Germline CDR1 and CDR2: SGDLS and YYNGEE. The V segment lost 1 base and the J segment 1 base; nucleotides outside the gene matches: 3. This CDR3 contains 16 residues. CDR3 nucleotide sequence: TGTGCCAGCAGCGTACTCGCGGGGGGGTCCTACAATGAGCAGTTCTTC. It yields the protein CASSVLAGGSYNEQFF.

The CDR3 spells CASSLRASGDTQYF. The DNA of the CDR3 is TGTGCCAGCAGCCTACGGGCTAGCGGAGATACGCAGTATTTT. The chain carries TRBV3-1 (or the pseudogene TRBV3-2) and TRBJ2-3; 7 bases map to TRBD2. Unmatched junction bases numbered 6, after V lost 4 bases and J lost 5 bases. This CDR3 comprises 14 residues. Per germline, CDR1 LGHDT and CDR2 YNNKEL (reference sequence).

V usage is TRBV4-1 and J usage is TRBJ1-1; D perhaps matches TRBD1 (5 bases). CDR3 length: 17 residues. Looked up from germline, CDR1 is MGHRA and CDR2 is YSYEKL. V gave up 2 bases and J gave up 2 bases, with 18 bases separating them. CDR3 region: CASSQPQGYMGNTEAFF. The CDR3 DNA follows: TGCGCCAGCAGCCAACCCCAGGGATATATGGGAAACACTGAAGCTTTCTTT.

The chain uses TRBV6-5 and TRBJ1-2, with D perhaps TRBD1 (6 bases). Germline loops: CDR1 MNHEY, CDR2 SVGAGI. This CDR3 has 14 residues. V lost 6 bases and J lost 1, with 12 bases in between. This chain's CDR3 is CASSRRDINYGYTF. CDR3 nucleotides: TGTGCCAGCAGCCGCCGGGACATTAACTATGGCTACACCTTC.

The rearrangement joins TRBV24-1 to TRBJ2-1; 8 positions match TRBD2. The CDR3 is 16 amino acids. Losses at the gene ends were 1 base for V and 8 bases for J; bases not matched to a gene: 9. Germline V gene sequence: CDR1 KGHDR, CDR2 SFDVKD. CDR3 in amino acids: CATSDFLAGRADEQFF. The CDR3 DNA sequence: TGTGCCACCAGTGATTTCCTAGCGGGCCGCGCGGATGAGCAGTTCTTC.

The chain links TRBV28 to TRBJ1-4; D is undetermined. Germline CDR1 is MDHEN and CDR2 is SYDVKM. This CDR3 is 14 amino acids long. Trimming removed 2 bases at V and 8 bases at J, with 12 bases between. The chain's CDR3 is CASSLGVAREKLFF. DNA for the CDR3: TGTGCCAGCAGTTTAGGGGTAGCGCGGGAAAAACTGTTTTTT.